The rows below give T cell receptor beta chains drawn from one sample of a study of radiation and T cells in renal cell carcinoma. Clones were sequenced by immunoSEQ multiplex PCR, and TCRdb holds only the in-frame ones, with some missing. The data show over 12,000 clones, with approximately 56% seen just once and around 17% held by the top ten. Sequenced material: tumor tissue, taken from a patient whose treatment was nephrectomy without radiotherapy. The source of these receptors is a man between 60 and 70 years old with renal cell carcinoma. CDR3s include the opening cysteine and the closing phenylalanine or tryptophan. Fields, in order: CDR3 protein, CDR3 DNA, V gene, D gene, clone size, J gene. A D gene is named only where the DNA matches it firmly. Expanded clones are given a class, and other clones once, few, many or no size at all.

cdr3_aa: CASSFTRDTGELFF; cdr3_nt: TGTGCCAGCAGCTTCACTAGAGACACCGGGGAGCTGTTTTTT; v_call: TRBV7-2; d_call: NA; clone_size: NA; j_call: TRBJ2-2
cdr3_aa: CAWSEGTGEMGDGYTF; cdr3_nt: TGTGCCTGGAGCGAGGGGACAGGGGAGATGGGGGATGGCTACACCTTC; v_call: TRBV30; d_call: TRBD1; clone_size: NA; j_call: TRBJ1-2
cdr3_aa: CASSPSGLAGGNEQFF; cdr3_nt: TGTGCCAGCAGCCCGAGTGGACTAGCGGGGGGGAATGAGCAGTTCTTC; v_call: TRBV7-2; d_call: TRBD2; clone_size: NA; j_call: TRBJ2-1
cdr3_aa: CSGGFQGFVGAFF; cdr3_nt: TGCAGCGGCGGGTTTCAGGGGTTCGTTGGGGCTTTCTTT; v_call: TRBV29-1; d_call: NA; clone_size: NA; j_call: TRBJ1-1
cdr3_aa: CASSPFPGATYEQYF; cdr3_nt: TGTGCCAGCTCACCTTTCCCAGGGGCCACCTACGAGCAGTACTTC; v_call: TRBV18; d_call: NA; clone_size: few; j_call: TRBJ2-7
cdr3_aa: CASSQNWDRVETQYF; cdr3_nt: TGTGCCAGCAGTCAAAACTGGGACAGGGTAGAGACCCAGTACTTC; v_call: TRBV5-4; d_call: TRBD1; clone_size: NA; j_call: TRBJ2-5
cdr3_aa: CSVDPTEAFF; cdr3_nt: TGCAGCGTTGACCCCACTGAAGCTTTCTTT; v_call: TRBV29-1; d_call: NA; clone_size: medium-sized; j_call: TRBJ1-1
cdr3_aa: CSVVAGGTTDTQYF; cdr3_nt: TGCAGCGTTGTAGCGGGGGGGACCACAGATACGCAGTATTTT; v_call: TRBV29-1; d_call: TRBD2; clone_size: NA; j_call: TRBJ2-3
cdr3_aa: CASSYEGNPWVTEAFF; cdr3_nt: TGTGCCAGCAGTTACGAGGGAAACCCTTGGGTGACTGAAGCTTTCTTT; v_call: TRBV6-5; d_call: NA; clone_size: NA; j_call: TRBJ1-1
cdr3_aa: CASSGGSGTSGYNEQFF; cdr3_nt: TGTGCCAGCAGCGGGGGCTCCGGGACTAGCGGTTACAATGAGCAGTTCTTC; v_call: TRBV9; d_call: TRBD2; clone_size: NA; j_call: TRBJ2-1
cdr3_aa: CASSHRTAQETQYF; cdr3_nt: TGTGCCAGCAGCCACAGGACAGCCCAAGAGACCCAGTACTTC; v_call: TRBV2; d_call: NA; clone_size: few; j_call: TRBJ2-5
cdr3_aa: CASNENDHEQYF; cdr3_nt: TGCGCCAGCAACGAGAACGACCACGAGCAGTACTTC; v_call: TRBV5-1; d_call: NA; clone_size: NA; j_call: TRBJ2-7
cdr3_aa: CASSEWGRGMPHTQYF; cdr3_nt: TGCGCCAGCAGTGAGTGGGGCAGGGGGATGCCCCATACGCAGTATTTT; v_call: TRBV10-1; d_call: TRBD1; clone_size: NA; j_call: TRBJ2-3
cdr3_aa: CASSLPSPKTQYF; cdr3_nt: TGTGCCAGCAGCTTACCGAGCCCCAAGACCCAGTACTTC; v_call: TRBV13; d_call: NA; clone_size: NA; j_call: TRBJ2-5
cdr3_aa: CASSSRSGSGSYEQYF; cdr3_nt: TGTGCCAGCAGCTCACGAAGCGGGAGCGGGAGCTACGAGCAGTACTTC; v_call: TRBV5-5; d_call: TRBD2; clone_size: NA; j_call: TRBJ2-7
cdr3_aa: CASTPGGTGNTIYF; cdr3_nt: TGTGCCAGCACCCCTGGGGGGACTGGAAACACCATATATTTT; v_call: TRBV6-6; d_call: NA; clone_size: NA; j_call: TRBJ1-3
cdr3_aa: CASSLTGGDTQYF; cdr3_nt: TGTGCCAGCAGCCTCACCGGGGGGGATACGCAGTATTTT; v_call: TRBV7-3; d_call: TRBD2; clone_size: few; j_call: TRBJ2-3
cdr3_aa: CASSFDVSSLYGYTF; cdr3_nt: TGTGCCAGCAGTTTCGATGTCAGCTCCCTCTATGGCTACACCTTC; v_call: TRBV28; d_call: NA; clone_size: NA; j_call: TRBJ1-2
cdr3_aa: CASSFRGGLSTDTQYF; cdr3_nt: TGTGCCAGCAGCTTTCGGGGCGGGCTGAGCACAGATACGCAGTATTTT; v_call: TRBV7-3; d_call: NA; clone_size: NA; j_call: TRBJ2-3
cdr3_aa: CSVETALEQYF; cdr3_nt: TGCAGCGTTGAGACAGCTTTGGAGCAGTACTTC; v_call: TRBV29-1; d_call: NA; clone_size: NA; j_call: TRBJ2-7
cdr3_aa: CASSPSGRGNEQYF; cdr3_nt: TGTGCCAGCTCACCATCCGGGAGAGGGAACGAGCAGTACTTC; v_call: TRBV18; d_call: NA; clone_size: NA; j_call: TRBJ2-7
cdr3_aa: CASTVRGTGNQPQHF; cdr3_nt: TGTGCCAGTACGGTCAGGGGGACAGGGAATCAGCCCCAGCATTTT; v_call: TRBV19; d_call: TRBD1; clone_size: NA; j_call: TRBJ1-5
cdr3_aa: CSAEGGASGGYTF; cdr3_nt: TGCAGCGCCGAGGGGGGCGCCTCGGGGGGCTACACCTTC; v_call: TRBV29-1; d_call: NA; clone_size: NA; j_call: TRBJ1-2
cdr3_aa: CASSEQENYGYTF; cdr3_nt: TGTGCCAGCAGTGAACAGGAGAACTATGGCTACACCTTC; v_call: TRBV2; d_call: NA; clone_size: NA; j_call: TRBJ1-2
cdr3_aa: CASSLRTGPNQPQHF; cdr3_nt: TGTGCCAGCAGTTTAAGGACAGGGCCCAATCAGCCCCAGCATTTT; v_call: TRBV28; d_call: TRBD1; clone_size: few; j_call: TRBJ1-5
cdr3_aa: CASSPSIQRANYGYTF; cdr3_nt: TGTGCCAGCAGCCCCTCCATACAGAGAGCTAACTATGGCTACACCTTC; v_call: TRBV5-5; d_call: NA; clone_size: few; j_call: TRBJ1-2
cdr3_aa: CASSLLTEKLFF; cdr3_nt: TGTGCCAGCTCCCTTCTGACCGAAAAACTGTTTTTT; v_call: TRBV6-4; d_call: NA; clone_size: NA; j_call: TRBJ1-4
cdr3_aa: CASSQDRQGANTIYF; cdr3_nt: TGCGCCAGCAGCCAAGACCGACAGGGGGCTAACACCATATATTTT; v_call: TRBV4-3; d_call: TRBD1; clone_size: NA; j_call: TRBJ1-3
cdr3_aa: CASSIQTGTGNTDTQYF; cdr3_nt: TGTGCCAGCAGTATTCAAACCGGGACAGGGAACACAGATACGCAGTATTTT; v_call: TRBV27; d_call: TRBD1; clone_size: NA; j_call: TRBJ2-3
cdr3_aa: CASSGPTGISTDTQYF; cdr3_nt: TGTGCCAGCAGCGGGCCCACAGGGATAAGCACAGATACGCAGTATTTT; v_call: TRBV7-9; d_call: NA; clone_size: once; j_call: TRBJ2-3